This TCR beta chain was observed in a study of OX40 agonist ivuxolimab in advanced cancers. Overall study context: Ivuxolimab, an agonistic anti-OX40 (CD134) antibody, was given to patients. Patients with prior anti-PD-1, anti-PD-L1 or anti-CTLA-4 therapy were eligible; 40% had some. Dose-escalation patients suffered from hepatocellular carcinoma, melanoma, renal cell or head and neck cancer.

Points from the study as a whole: Low normalized clonal expansion also occurred in some nonresponding patients.

This clone showed up just a few times. Its matching antigen is unknown. The protocol was immunoSEQ multiplex PCR, while the TCRdb copy is restricted to in-frame clones and leaves out a portion. The sample consists of 55,000 to 70,000 clones, over 80% of them appearing once. This TCR came from an adult with an advanced solid tumor such as melanoma, head and neck, liver or kidney cancer. Sequencing was performed on CD4+ or CD8+ T cells sorted from blood, taken in a trial of the OX40 agonist ivuxolimab.

The CDR3: CASRNLSPGQGGNIQYF. CDR3 nucleotides: TGTGCCAGCAGAAATCTTTCTCCGGGACAGGGGGGGAACATTCAGTACTTC. The V call is TRBV11-2, the J call TRBJ2-4; 11 bases line up with TRBD1. The germline V gene has CDR1 SGHAT and CDR2 FQNNGV. J was trimmed by 7 bases and V by 6 bases; bases with no gene match: 14. The CDR3 extends over 17 amino acids.